A single TCR beta chain is shown here with its context. Its antigen is unidentified. This entry comes from a study of cytomegalovirus exposure and HLA in healthy donors. Whole-study results and caveats: Some TCR beta chains (roughly 160 of them) were listed as cytomegalovirus-associated. Presence/absence results assume similar sequencing depth per donor, which may not hold. Most TCR sequences were uncommon, yet certain public TCRs appeared in many donors. In a later analysis, an Asian-associated ancestry cluster reportedly showed fewer N-insertions than the approximately 670-donor mean.

The PCR was carried out with 60 Vbeta primers and 13 Jbeta primers. This table comes from immunoSEQ multiplex PCR, and its TCRdb copy is limited to in-frame clones, with some not included. The sample carries over 50,000 clones, 65% to 80% recorded once. Trimming at V came to 3 bases and at J to 0 bases, leaving 3 bases not matched to a gene. Germline lookup yields CDR1 SGHNT and CDR2 YYREEE (reference sequence). The length of the CDR3 is 15 residues. The sample taken for sequencing was PBMCs. The rearrangement uses TRBV5-4 and TRBJ2-5; 9 positions agree with TRBD2. The sequence came from a man aged 40-49 years in good health and CMV-seropositive. CDR3 residues: CASSSQRGDQETQYF. The CDR3 DNA reads TGTGCCAGCAGCTCCCAGCGGGGGGACCAAGAGACCCAGTACTTC.